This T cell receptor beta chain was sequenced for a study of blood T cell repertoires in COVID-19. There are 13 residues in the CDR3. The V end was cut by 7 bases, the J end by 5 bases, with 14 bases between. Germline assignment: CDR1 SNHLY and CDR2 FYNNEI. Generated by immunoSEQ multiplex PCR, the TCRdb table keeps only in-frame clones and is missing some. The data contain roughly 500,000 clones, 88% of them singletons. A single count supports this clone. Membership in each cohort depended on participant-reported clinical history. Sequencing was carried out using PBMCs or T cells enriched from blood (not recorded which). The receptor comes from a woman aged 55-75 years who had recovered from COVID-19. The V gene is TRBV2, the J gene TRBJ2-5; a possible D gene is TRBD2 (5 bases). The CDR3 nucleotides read TGTGCCAGCACCGGACGTCGCGGGGAGACCCAGTACTTC. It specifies CASTGRRGETQYF.